This T cell receptor (beta chain) was profiled in a study of cytomegalovirus exposure and HLA in healthy donors. Study-level background: For the approximately 410 genotyped donors, more than 80% fell within the Caucasian-associated ancestry cluster.

Study-wide findings and caveats: The only immune exposure information that was available was CMV serostatus. Among the most significant clusters, several appeared linked to common viral pathogens in a later analysis. Researchers catalogued approximately 160 TCR beta chains as cytomegalovirus-associated.

CDR3 length: 15 amino acids. V dropped 4 bases and J dropped 2; count of bases not matched to a gene: 4. From germline, CDR1 is SGHAT and CDR2 FQNNGV. Primers for the PCR totalled 60 Vbeta and 13 Jbeta. Produced via immunoSEQ multiplex PCR; TCRdb's table is partial and in-frame only. This sample has around 250,000 clones, with 85% to 95% found just once. About this clone: Its cognate antigen is unknown.

Sequencing was performed on PBMCs. The rearrangement joins TRBV11-2 to TRBJ2-5, with 10 bases matching TRBD2. The clonotype originates from a girl aged 2-15 years in good health and CMV-seronegative. CDR3 sequence: CASSSSGSKQETQYF. The CDR3 DNA reads TGTGCCAGCAGCTCTAGCGGGAGCAAACAAGAGACCCAGTACTTC.